This T cell receptor beta chain was recovered during a study of T cell responses to AZD1222 COVID-19 vaccine. Looked up from germline, CDR1 is ENHRY and CDR2 is SYGVKD. Trimming removed 0 bases from V and 0 bases from J; junction bases left unmatched: 9. This CDR3 is built from 19 residues. Produced via immunoSEQ multiplex PCR; TCRdb's table is partial and in-frame only. Among about 160,000 clones listed, 90% to 95% were seen once. This sequence originates from an adult in good health. Sequencing used peripheral blood, obtained on day 0 of MenACWY control vaccination. This chain connects TRBV10-3 to TRBJ2-3; TRBD2 aligns across 10 bases. CDR3 coding DNA: TGTGCCATCAGTGAGTCCTCCGTTACTAGCGGGGCTAGCACAGATACGCAGTATTTT. Translation gives CAISESSVTSGASTDTQYF.